A selection of T cell receptor beta chains follows, all from one sample in a study of OX40 agonist ivuxolimab in advanced cancers. Here immunoSEQ multiplex PCR was the method, and the copy in TCRdb shows in-frame clones only, minus some. The sample has more than 80,000 clones; 91% are singletons. The sequencing used CD4+ or CD8+ T cells sorted from blood, collected in a trial of the OX40 agonist ivuxolimab. The receptors here all came from an adult with an advanced solid tumor such as melanoma, head and neck, liver or kidney cancer. Both conserved end residues are trimmed from each CDR3. The order of the fields is J gene, V gene, CDR3 protein.

J: TRBJ1-1
V: TRBV7-9
CDR3: ASSLGVQANEAF

J: TRBJ2-7
V: TRBV11-2
CDR3: ASSSGAGGINEQY

J: TRBJ2-1
V: TRBV10-3
CDR3: AISESRGSSYNEQF

J: TRBJ1-1
V: TRBV5-1
CDR3: ASSFGRRNTEAF

J: TRBJ2-5
V: TRBV9
CDR3: ASSVGNRGETQY

J: TRBJ2-3
V: TRBV2
CDR3: ASSDGLITDTQY

J: TRBJ2-7
V: TRBV18
CDR3: ASSPRQATYEQY

J: TRBJ2-1
V: TRBV29-1
CDR3: SVVKTHEQF

J: TRBJ2-2
V: TRBV7-2
CDR3: ASSLTPLGTGELF

J: TRBJ2-2
V: TRBV18
CDR3: ASSRTHTGELF

J: TRBJ2-1
V: TRBV12-2
CDR3: ASRLARTSGIRAYNEQF

J: TRBJ2-7
V: TRBV7-2
CDR3: ASSLAPGAGTGEQY

J: TRBJ2-7
V: TRBV6-1
CDR3: ASLSGRASYEQY

J: TRBJ2-3
V: TRBV1
CDR3: TSSQAGRVAGPTDTQY

J: TRBJ2-4
V: TRBV19
CDR3: ASSIVSPRLAGAKNIQY

J: TRBJ1-1
V: TRBV2
CDR3: ASSETANTEAF

J: TRBJ1-5
V: TRBV18
CDR3: ASSRGEGSNQPQH

J: TRBJ2-3
V: TRBV5-1
CDR3: ASSHIPGADTQY

J: TRBJ2-2
V: TRBV7-8
CDR3: ASGAGGAANTGELF

J: TRBJ2-5
V: TRBV6-5
CDR3: ASGRPRQTQY

J: TRBJ1-2
V: TRBV13
CDR3: ASSLSLQGPYGYT

J: TRBJ2-7
V: TRBV14
CDR3: ASSQNYEQY

J: TRBJ1-5
V: TRBV18
CDR3: ASSPGFNQPQH

J: TRBJ1-2
V: TRBV7-2
CDR3: ASSSRGQGGIPSYT

J: TRBJ2-7
V: TRBV4-2
CDR3: ASSQGGTNTYEQY

J: TRBJ2-2
V: TRBV6-5
CDR3: ASMRQGSTGELF

J: TRBJ2-1
V: TRBV9
CDR3: ASSAVLGVANEQF

J: TRBJ2-1
V: TRBV27
CDR3: ASSLSGLAGNEQF

J: TRBJ2-7
V: TRBV10-3
CDR3: ATASGTGGYEQY

J: TRBJ1-1
V: TRBV7-3
CDR3: ASSPTGTGRISTEAF

J: TRBJ2-2
V: TRBV7-2
CDR3: ASSPTKAVTGELF

J: TRBJ2-7
V: TRBV10-2
CDR3: ASGDGSYEQY

J: TRBJ2-7
V: TRBV30
CDR3: AWALGLAGHEQY

J: TRBJ1-1
V: TRBV6-1
CDR3: ASAVPFLTEAF

J: TRBJ2-3
V: TRBV7-2
CDR3: ASSWGRGTDTQY

J: TRBJ2-6
V: TRBV6-5
CDR3: ASRSGANVLT

J: TRBJ2-3
V: TRBV11-3
CDR3: AWGRGTDTQY

J: TRBJ2-7
V: TRBV2
CDR3: ASRLTSNSYEQY

J: TRBJ1-2
V: TRBV5-1
CDR3: ASSLVTGLAGDGYT

J: TRBJ2-3
V: TRBV23-1
CDR3: ASDRDKKTDTQY

J: TRBJ1-1
V: TRBV28
CDR3: ATLPWGNTEAF

J: TRBJ1-2
V: TRBV19
CDR3: ASTDSGLGDYGYT

J: TRBJ1-3
V: TRBV18
CDR3: ASSPQGNSGNTIY

J: TRBJ1-1
V: TRBV18
CDR3: ASSPGAWTEAF

J: TRBJ1-1
V: TRBV29-1
CDR3: SVGTGRGTEAF